This T cell receptor (beta chain) was observed in a study of glioma-infiltrating T cells (dated by TCRdb to about 2016). For context, the study as a whole: Sequencing of TCR alpha- and beta-chain repertoires was performed on glioma tissue, on non-neoplastic brain tissue, and on matched peripheral blood mononuclear cells. Three low-grade glioma patients, roughly eight primary glioblastoma patients, and three non-glioma patients who contributed non-neoplastic brain tissue made up the paired cohort. To measure how far tissue and blood T-cell populations diverged, each tissue-infiltrating repertoire was compared against the peripheral blood repertoire of the same patient.

What the study reported, not specific to this receptor: Group comparisons were based on small numbers of patients: three non-neoplastic, three low-grade glioma and eight glioblastoma patients. Tissue and blood shared very few CDR3 sequences, a result attributed to high CDR3 diversity and limited sampling. VJ-independent divergence between tissue and blood was found to be below expectation in non-neoplastic patients but above expectation in all gliomas, particularly low-grade gliomas.

Concerning this clonotype itself: This receptor's antigen is unknown. No base qualities exist here, and no much larger clone lies one base off it.

From its cysteine to its phenylalanine, the CDR3 spans 15 amino acids. Just the 45-base CDR3 DNA is kept, in frame starting at base 1. V is pared back by 4 bases and J by 6 bases, with 18 bases lying between the germline termini. The CDR1 and CDR2 encoded by the germline V gene (reference sequence) are DFQATT and SNEGSKA. TCR alpha and beta CDR3 regions were amplified with the iRepertoire nested amplicon-rescue multiplex PCR (arm-PCR) platform from RNA. One-step reverse transcription and amplification used roughly 95-450 ng of tissue mRNA or PBMC total RNA as input. Following bead purification, Illumina adapters were added by a secondary multiplex PCR, and libraries between 200 and 400 bp were gel-purified. Libraries carried internal 6-nucleotide barcodes used for demultiplexing. Sequencing of the libraries was done on an Illumina MiSeq using 2x220 or 2x250 nucleotide paired-end reads. As for how the authors treated the data: FLASH 1.2.11 was used to merge paired reads, and BWA-MEM then aligned the reads to the GRCh37 human genome before TRA and TRB reads were extracted. For V and J assignment, an IMGT-derived reference of cassette sequences and CDR3 motifs that included pseudogenes was used. Reads were translated in three frames, and productive CDR3s were defined as those with a C...FGXG motif and no stop codons. Clonotypes were defined as unique combinations of V-J cassette pair and CDR3 amino acid sequence. Hamming distance filtering was applied to reads, with thresholds set by the sequence error rate of each sample in mapped regions. The public sequencing data were trimmed at Q25 with fastp and processed into clonotypes with MiXCR by TCRdb, which kept only in-frame beta chains. When rows share a CDR3 protein, they turn into one entry using the most common DNA and genes. TCRdb's processing, not the authors', yielded these V and J calls. The sample data list 100,000 to 150,000 distinct CDR3 sequences, and more than 20% of these were observed just once. The ten largest clones represent around a quarter of the sample.

Input material: glioma tissue, nonneoplastic brain tissue, or PBMCs (not recorded which). The chain couples TRBV20-1 to TRBJ2-2, and perhaps TRBD1 as D gene, on 6 matching bases. This TCR derives from a human donor with low-grade glioma or glioblastoma, undergoing nonglioma brain surgery, or in good health (not recorded which). CDR3 sequence: CSATRGRSIPGELFF. The DNA reads TGCAGTGCTACCAGGGGTAGGAGTATTCCCGGGGAGCTGTTTTTT.